The source of this T cell receptor (beta chain) is a study of T cells and Merkel cell carcinoma outcomes. The assay was immunoSEQ multiplex PCR, and TCRdb's table has in-frame clones only and misses some. Of over 15,000 clones in the sample, roughly 81% were seen once. Sequencing used tumor tissue from Merkel cell carcinoma. The clonotype comes from a human donor with Merkel cell carcinoma.

The CDR3 DNA reads as TGCAGTGCCTTGAATGAAAAACTGTTTTTT. This translates into CSALNEKLFF. The chain couples TRBV20-1 to TRBJ1-4; D gene unclear. Germline V gene lookup returns CDR1 DFQATT and CDR2 SNEGSKA (reference sequence). The CDR3 is 10 residues long. Deletions cut 6 bases from V and 5 bases from J, with 4 bases between.